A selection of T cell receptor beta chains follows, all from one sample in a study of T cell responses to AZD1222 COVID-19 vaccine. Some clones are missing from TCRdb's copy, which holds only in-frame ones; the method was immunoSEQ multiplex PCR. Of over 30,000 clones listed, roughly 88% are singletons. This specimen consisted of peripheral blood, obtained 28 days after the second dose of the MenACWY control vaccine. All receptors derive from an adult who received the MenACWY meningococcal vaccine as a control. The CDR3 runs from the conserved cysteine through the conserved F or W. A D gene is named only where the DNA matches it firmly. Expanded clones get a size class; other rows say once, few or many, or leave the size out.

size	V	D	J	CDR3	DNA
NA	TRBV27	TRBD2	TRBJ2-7	CASRDSGEPLEQYF	TGTGCCAGCAGGGATAGCGGGGAGCCCCTCGAGCAGTACTTC
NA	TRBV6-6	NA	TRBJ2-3	CASSYPRLPSTDTQYF	TGTGCCAGCAGTTACCCTAGATTGCCTAGCACAGATACGCAGTATTTT
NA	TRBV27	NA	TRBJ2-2	CASSLGGLTGELFF	TGTGCCAGCAGTTTAGGGGGGCTAACCGGGGAGCTGTTTTTT
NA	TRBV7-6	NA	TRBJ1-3	CASSWTVSGNTIYF	TGTGCCAGCAGCTGGACAGTCTCTGGAAACACCATATATTTT
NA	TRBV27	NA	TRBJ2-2	CASSLGFGELFF	TGTGCCAGCAGTTTGGGGTTCGGGGAGCTGTTTTTT
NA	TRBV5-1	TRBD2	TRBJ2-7	CASSFNGRTSGEQYF	TGCGCCAGCAGCTTTAATGGCAGGACTAGTGGCGAGCAGTACTTC
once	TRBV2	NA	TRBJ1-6	CASSGEAYNSPLHF	TGTGCCAGCAGTGGAGAAGCCTATAATTCACCCCTCCACTTT
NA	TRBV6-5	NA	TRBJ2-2	CASKNTGELFF	TGTGCCAGCAAAAACACCGGGGAGCTGTTTTTT
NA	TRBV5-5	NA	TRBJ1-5	CASSLGGTGQPQHF	TGTGCCAGCAGCTTGGGAGGGACGGGTCAGCCCCAGCATTTT
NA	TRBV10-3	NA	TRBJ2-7	CAISDHLSLQQYF	TGTGCCATCAGTGACCACCTGTCCTTGCAGCAGTACTTC
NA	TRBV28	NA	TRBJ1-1	CASNFRGEAFF	TGTGCCAGCAATTTCAGGGGTGAAGCTTTCTTT
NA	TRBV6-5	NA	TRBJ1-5	CASSYVEGQPQHF	TGTGCCAGCAGTTACGTAGAGGGGCAGCCCCAGCATTTT
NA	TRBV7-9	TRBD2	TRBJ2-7	CASIRTSDPYEQYF	TGTGCCAGCATCCGGACTAGCGACCCTTACGAGCAGTACTTC
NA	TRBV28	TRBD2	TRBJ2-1	CASSLGGRGGNEQFF	TGTGCCAGCAGTCTAGGCGGGAGGGGGGGCAATGAGCAGTTCTTC
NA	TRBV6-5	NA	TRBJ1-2	CASEQGYGYTF	TGTGCCAGCGAACAGGGTTATGGCTACACCTTC
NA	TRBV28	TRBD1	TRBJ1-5	CASRRQRTGDQPQHF	TGTGCCAGCAGGCGCCAGAGGACAGGTGATCAGCCCCAGCATTTT
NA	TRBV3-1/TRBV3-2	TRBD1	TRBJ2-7	CASSQDPSGTASYEQYF	TGTGCCAGCAGCCAAGATCCGTCGGGGACAGCCTCCTACGAGCAGTACTTC
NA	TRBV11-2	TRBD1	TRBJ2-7	CASSLVQGAGEQYF	TGTGCCAGCAGCTTAGTACAGGGGGCAGGAGAGCAGTACTTC
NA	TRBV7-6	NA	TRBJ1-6	CASSRDSPLHF	TGTGCCAGCAGCCGGGATTCACCCCTCCACTTT
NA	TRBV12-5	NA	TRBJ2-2	CASGREIPSGELFF	TGTGCTAGTGGTCGGGAGATCCCCTCCGGGGAGCTGTTTTTT
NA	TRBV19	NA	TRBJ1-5	CASRREGTYSNQPQHF	TGTGCCAGTAGGCGGGAAGGGACCTATAGCAATCAGCCCCAGCATTTT
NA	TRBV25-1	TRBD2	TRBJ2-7	CASSEPEREGYEQYF	TGTGCCAGCAGTGAACCAGAGCGGGAGGGTTACGAGCAGTACTTC
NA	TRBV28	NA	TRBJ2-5	CASSLNAGTRVQETQYF	TGTGCCAGCAGCCTTAACGCCGGGACGAGAGTCCAAGAGACCCAGTACTTC
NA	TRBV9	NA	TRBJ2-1	CASSVEDSYNEQFF	TGTGCCAGCAGCGTAGAGGACTCCTACAATGAGCAGTTCTTC
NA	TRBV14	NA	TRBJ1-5	CASSQRAREQPQHF	TGTGCCAGCAGCCAAAGGGCTAGGGAACAGCCCCAGCATTTT
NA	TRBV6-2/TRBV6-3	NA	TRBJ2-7	CASSLGGGEQYF	TGTGCCAGCAGTCTGGGAGGAGGCGAGCAGTACTTC
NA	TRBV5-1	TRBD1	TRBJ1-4	CASSLQGANEKLFF	TGCGCCAGCAGCTTACAGGGGGCTAATGAAAAACTGTTTTTT
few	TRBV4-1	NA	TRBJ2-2	CASRRKGTGELFF	TGCGCCAGCAGAAGGAAGGGCACCGGGGAGCTGTTTTTT
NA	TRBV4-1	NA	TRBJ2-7	CASSQDYLYEQYF	TGCGCCAGCAGCCAAGATTACCTCTACGAGCAGTACTTC
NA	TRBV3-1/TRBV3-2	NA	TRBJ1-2	CASSREGFNGYTF	TGTGCCAGCAGCCGCGAGGGCTTTAATGGCTACACCTTC
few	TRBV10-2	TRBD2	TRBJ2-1	CASMREFRGDEQFF	TGCGCCAGCATGAGGGAGTTTCGGGGGGATGAGCAGTTCTTC
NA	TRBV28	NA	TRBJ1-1	CASSLWMNTEAFF	TGTGCCAGCAGTCTCTGGATGAACACTGAAGCTTTCTTT
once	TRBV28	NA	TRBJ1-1	CASRVWGADTEAFF	TGTGCCAGCAGGGTTTGGGGGGCGGACACTGAAGCTTTCTTT
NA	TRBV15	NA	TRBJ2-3	CATQVTSFTDTQYF	TGTGCCACCCAGGTAACTAGCTTCACAGATACGCAGTATTTT
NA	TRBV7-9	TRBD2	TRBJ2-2	CASSLVSLAGGELFF	TGTGCCAGCAGCTTGGTTTCCCTAGCGGGCGGGGAGCTGTTTTTT
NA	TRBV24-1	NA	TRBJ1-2	CATSDPREPNYGYTF	TGTGCCACCAGTGATCCCCGGGAGCCAAACTATGGCTACACCTTC
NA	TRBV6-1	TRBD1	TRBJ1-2	CASSETRDRVHGYTF	TGTGCCAGCAGTGAAACTCGGGACAGGGTCCATGGCTACACCTTC
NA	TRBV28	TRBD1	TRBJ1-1	CASSLRTGQAFF	TGTGCCAGCAGTTTAAGGACAGGGCAAGCTTTCTTT
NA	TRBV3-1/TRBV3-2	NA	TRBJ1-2	CASSQGSGLSGYTF	TGTGCCAGCAGCCAAGGATCAGGGCTTTCTGGCTACACCTTC